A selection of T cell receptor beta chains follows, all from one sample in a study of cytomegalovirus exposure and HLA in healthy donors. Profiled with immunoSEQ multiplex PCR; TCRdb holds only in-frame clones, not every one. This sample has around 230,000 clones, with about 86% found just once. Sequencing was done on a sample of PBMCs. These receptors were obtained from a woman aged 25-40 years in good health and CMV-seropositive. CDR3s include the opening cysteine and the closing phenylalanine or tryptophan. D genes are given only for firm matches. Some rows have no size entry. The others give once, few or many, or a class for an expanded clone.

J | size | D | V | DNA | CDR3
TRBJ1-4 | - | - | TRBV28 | TGTGCCAGTCGGGATGCATCAGGGGCTAATGAAAAACTGTTTTTT | CASRDASGANEKLFF
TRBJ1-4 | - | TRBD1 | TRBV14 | TGTGCCAGCAGCCTTTCCGGGACAGGGGCCGCCAAACTGTTTTTT | CASSLSGTGAAKLFF
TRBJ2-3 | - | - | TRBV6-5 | TGTGCCAGCAGAAGAGGGCCAGATACGCAGTATTTT | CASRRGPDTQYF
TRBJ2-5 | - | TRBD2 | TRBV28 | TGTGCCAGCGGGACTAGCGGGAGACAGACCCAGTACTTC | CASGTSGRQTQYF
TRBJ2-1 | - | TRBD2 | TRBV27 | TGTGCCAGCATCAGAGCGGGACCCTACAATGAGCAGTTCTTC | CASIRAGPYNEQFF
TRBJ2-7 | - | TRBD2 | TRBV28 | TGTGCCAGCACCGTGGGGGAGGGCGAAGGGCACGTTTACGAGCAGTACTTC | CASTVGEGEGHVYEQYF
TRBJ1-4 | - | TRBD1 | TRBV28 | TGTGCCAGCAGCAACAGGGGTTTCGGGGAAAAACTGTTTTTT | CASSNRGFGEKLFF
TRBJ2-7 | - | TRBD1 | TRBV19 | TGTGCCAGTAGACAAGGACAGGGGGTCTCCTACGAGCAGTACTTC | CASRQGQGVSYEQYF
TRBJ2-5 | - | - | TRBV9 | TGTGCCAGCAGCGTAGGAGGGTCCAGCCTCGGAGAGACCCAGTACTTC | CASSVGGSSLGETQYF
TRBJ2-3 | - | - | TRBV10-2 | TGCGCCAGCAGCCGGGGGTACACAGATACGCAGTATTTT | CASSRGYTDTQYF
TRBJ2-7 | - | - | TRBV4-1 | TGCGCCAGCAGCCGCTCACAGGGTGGTAGAGACGAGCAGTACTTC | CASSRSQGGRDEQYF
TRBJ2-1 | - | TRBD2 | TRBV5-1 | TGCGCCAGCAGCTTGGCCGTTGGACTAGCGACCAATGAGCAGTTCTTC | CASSLAVGLATNEQFF
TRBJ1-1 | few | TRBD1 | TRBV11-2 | TGTGCCAGCAGCCAGGGACAGGGGTTTATCACTGAAGCTTTCTTT | CASSQGQGFITEAFF
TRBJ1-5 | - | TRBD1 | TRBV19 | TGTGCCAGTAGTATAGATGGGTCAGGGGGTCGTTTTCAGCCCCAGCATTTT | CASSIDGSGGRFQPQHF
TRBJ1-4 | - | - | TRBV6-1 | TGTGCCAGCACGCGGGGAGGGAATACTAATGAAAAACTGTTTTTT | CASTRGGNTNEKLFF